This TCR beta chain was obtained from a study of cytotoxic CD8 clonotypes in ibrutinib-treated CLL. Background on the study: After treatment lasting a median approximately eleven months, range 6 to 36, response samples were collected.

Some clones are missing from TCRdb's copy, which holds only in-frame ones; the method was immunoSEQ multiplex PCR. This table has about 50,000 clones, 83% appearing once. The sample consisted of PBMCs, taken after 24 months of ibrutinib treatment. The sequence was obtained from a human donor with chronic lymphocytic leukemia.

CDR3 DNA: TGTGCCAGTAGTATTGGGCTAGCGGGAGGGCCAAAGAATGAGCAGTTCTTC. Its translation is CASSIGLAGGPKNEQFF. The gene calls are TRBV19 and TRBJ2-1; TRBD2 matches 12 bases. Germline CDR1 and CDR2: LNHDA and SQIVND (reference sequence). V dropped 3 bases and J dropped 7; count of bases not matched to a gene: 10. The CDR3 runs to 17 residues. Supplemented by reference TRBV19 and TRBJ2-1, the full variable domain reads DGGITQSPKYLFRKEGQNVTLSCEQNLNHDAMYWYRQDPGQGLRLIYYSQIVNDFQKGDIAEGYSVSREKKESFPLTVTSAQKNPTAFYLCASSIGLAGGPKNEQFFGPGTRLTVL.